These T cell receptor beta chains were read from a single sample in a study of OX40 agonist ivuxolimab in advanced cancers. Here immunoSEQ multiplex PCR was the method, and the copy in TCRdb shows in-frame clones only, minus some. The sample carries around 77,000 clones, more than 90% recorded once. This specimen consisted of CD4+ or CD8+ T cells sorted from blood, obtained in a trial of the OX40 agonist ivuxolimab. These receptors originate from an adult with an advanced solid tumor such as melanoma, head and neck, liver or kidney cancer. CDR3s include the opening cysteine and the closing phenylalanine or tryptophan. The D gene is left open where the match is weak. Size values are once, few and many counts, or a class for expanded clones, and some rows have none.

NA TRBJ2-7 once TRBV2 CASKTWEQYF TGTGCCAGCAAGACGTGGGAGCAGTACTTC
NA TRBJ1-2 NA TRBV28 CASSWTSYGYTF TGTGCCAGCAGCTGGACAAGCTATGGCTACACCTTC
TRBD1 TRBJ2-7 NA TRBV7-2 CASSLASTGTYEQYF TGTGCCAGCAGCTTAGCGTCGACAGGGACCTACGAGCAGTACTTC
NA TRBJ2-2 NA TRBV2 CASRGVGELFF TGTGCCAGCAGAGGGGTCGGGGAGCTGTTTTTT
NA TRBJ1-1 NA TRBV5-1 CASSLIGQLNTEAFF TGCGCCAGCAGCTTGATAGGACAGCTAAACACTGAAGCTTTCTTT
TRBD2 TRBJ2-5 NA TRBV6-5 CASSGTTDGRETQYF TGTGCCAGCAGCGGGACTACCGACGGTAGGGAGACCCAGTACTTC
NA TRBJ1-2 NA TRBV4-2 CASSQDMKSGPGYTF TGTGCCAGCAGCCAAGATATGAAATCAGGGCCTGGCTACACCTTC
NA TRBJ2-3 NA TRBV30 CAWSVHRGVDTQYF TGTGCCTGGAGTGTACATAGGGGAGTAGATACGCAGTATTTT
TRBD1 TRBJ2-5 NA TRBV9 CASSVGSGGETQYF TGTGCCAGCAGCGTAGGGTCAGGGGGAGAGACCCAGTACTTC
NA TRBJ2-3 NA TRBV5-1 CASSLAGRDADTQYF TGCGCCAGCAGCTTGGCGGGCAGGGATGCAGATACGCAGTATTTT
NA TRBJ1-2 NA TRBV6-6 CASKKGRDYGYTF TGTGCCAGCAAGAAGGGGCGCGACTATGGCTACACCTTC
NA TRBJ1-5 NA TRBV29-1 CSVAGGGNQPQHF TGCAGCGTCGCGGGGGGTGGGAATCAGCCCCAGCATTTT
NA TRBJ1-3 NA TRBV27 CASSLSGVRRTLGNTIYF TGTGCCAGCAGTTTATCGGGGGTCCGGAGGACGCTTGGAAACACCATATATTTT
NA TRBJ1-2 NA TRBV11-2 CASSPMRGLGYTF TGTGCCAGCAGCCCGATGCGGGGTCTCGGCTACACCTTC
TRBD2 TRBJ2-5 once TRBV27 CASSPGTSGNKTQYF TGTGCCAGCAGCCCGGGGACTAGCGGGAATAAGACCCAGTACTTC
TRBD1 TRBJ1-2 NA TRBV7-2 CASSLVQGDYTF TGTGCCAGCAGCTTAGTACAGGGGGACTACACCTTC
NA TRBJ2-7 NA TRBV30 CAWEESTGYYEQYF TGTGCCTGGGAGGAATCAACAGGGTACTACGAGCAGTACTTC
NA TRBJ2-1 NA TRBV7-8 CASSGGDSYNEQFF TGTGCCAGCAGCGGAGGGGACAGCTACAATGAGCAGTTCTTC
TRBD2 TRBJ2-5 NA TRBV14 CASSQDRSGRPQETQYF TGTGCCAGCAGCCAAGATCGAAGCGGGAGGCCTCAAGAGACCCAGTACTTC
NA TRBJ2-1 NA TRBV5-4 CASSLARGGEQFF TGTGCCAGCAGCTTGGCCCGTGGGGGCGAGCAGTTCTTC
TRBD2 TRBJ2-1 NA TRBV11-1 CASSSRGSGSMNEQFF TGTGCCAGCAGCTCCCGGGGTAGCGGGAGTATGAATGAGCAGTTCTTC
TRBD1 TRBJ2-1 NA TRBV5-1 CASSGGQGAGEQFF TGCGCCAGCAGCGGAGGACAGGGGGCTGGGGAGCAGTTCTTC
NA TRBJ2-1 few TRBV19 CASKAPKGNEQFF TGTGCCAGTAAGGCGCCTAAGGGGAATGAGCAGTTCTTC
TRBD1 TRBJ1-2 NA TRBV5-1 CASSLVGQGDGYTF TGCGCCAGCAGCTTGGTGGGACAGGGGGATGGCTACACCTTC
NA TRBJ2-3 NA TRBV18 CASSPGLVADTQYF TGTGCCAGCTCACCGGGACTGGTCGCAGATACGCAGTATTTT
NA TRBJ2-7 NA TRBV11-3 CASSSRGGGSYEQYF TGTGCCAGCAGCTCCAGGGGAGGGGGATCCTACGAGCAGTACTTC
NA TRBJ2-7 NA TRBV6-5 CASSEGGRHYEQYF TGTGCCAGCAGCGAGGGGGGGAGGCACTACGAGCAGTACTTC
NA TRBJ1-3 NA TRBV7-2 CASSLGGAGNTIYF TGTGCCAGCAGCTTAGGAGGGGCTGGAAACACCATATATTTT
NA TRBJ1-1 NA TRBV6-6 CASLRGGLAFF TGTGCCAGCCTTCGCGGGGGTCTAGCTTTCTTT
NA TRBJ2-2 NA TRBV2 CASSRVNTGELFF TGTGCCAGCAGCAGGGTTAACACCGGGGAGCTGTTTTTT
NA TRBJ2-3 NA TRBV4-1 CASSQSGRADTQYF TGCGCCAGCAGCCAATCGGGACGGGCAGATACGCAGTATTTT
NA TRBJ2-7 NA TRBV6-6 CASKGSFNSYEQYF TGTGCCAGCAAGGGGAGTTTCAACTCCTACGAGCAGTACTTC
NA TRBJ1-4 NA TRBV5-1 CASTFGSATNEKLFF TGCGCCAGCACCTTTGGGAGTGCAACTAATGAAAAACTGTTTTTT
NA TRBJ1-3 NA TRBV6-1 CASSAGLADGNTIYF TGTGCCAGCAGTGCAGGGTTAGCGGACGGAAACACCATATATTTT
TRBD1 TRBJ2-7 few TRBV5-1 CASSPRTGGLSYEQYF TGCGCCAGCAGCCCCAGGACAGGGGGTTTATCCTACGAGCAGTACTTC
NA TRBJ2-6 NA TRBV10-3 CAITDQGGRANVLTF TGTGCCATCACTGACCAAGGGGGTCGGGCCAACGTCCTGACTTTC
NA TRBJ2-2 once TRBV5-4 CASSPFSSSNTGELFF TGTGCCAGCAGCCCTTTCAGCAGCTCGAACACCGGGGAGCTGTTTTTT
NA TRBJ2-5 few TRBV5-1 CASSYSGWETQYF TGCGCCAGCAGCTATAGTGGGTGGGAGACCCAGTACTTC
NA TRBJ2-7 NA TRBV5-1 CASSLFWGDNEQYF TGCGCCAGCAGCTTGTTCTGGGGGGACAACGAGCAGTACTTC
NA TRBJ1-4 NA TRBV29-1 CSVEDSGPKGKLFF TGCAGCGTTGAAGATTCCGGTCCTAAGGGAAAACTGTTTTTT
TRBD2 TRBJ2-7 NA TRBV7-3 CASSLGTSGKGEQYF TGTGCCAGCAGCTTAGGGACTAGCGGGAAGGGCGAGCAGTACTTC
NA TRBJ2-5 NA TRBV18 CASSQVAQETQYF TGTGCCAGCTCCCAAGTGGCACAAGAGACCCAGTACTTC
NA TRBJ2-3 NA TRBV27 CASSPDLRPGAHSTDTQYF TGTGCCAGCAGCCCCGACCTGCGCCCGGGGGCGCATAGCACAGATACGCAGTATTTT
TRBD1 TRBJ2-1 NA TRBV6-1 CASSEGTGRNEQFF TGTGCCAGCAGTGAAGGGACAGGGCGCAATGAGCAGTTCTTC
NA TRBJ1-2 NA TRBV19 CASRTATNYGYTF TGTGCCAGTAGGACAGCTACTAACTATGGCTACACCTTC
NA TRBJ1-5 NA TRBV6-5 CASSYSSGRWEPQHF TGTGCCAGCAGTTACTCGTCCGGTCGGTGGGAGCCCCAGCATTTT
NA TRBJ1-1 NA TRBV19 CASSINTNTEAFF TGTGCCAGTAGTATAAATACGAACACTGAAGCTTTCTTT
TRBD1 TRBJ2-7 few TRBV7-6 CASSDLDRAEQYF TGTGCCAGCAGCGACCTAGACAGGGCCGAGCAGTACTTC
NA TRBJ2-1 NA TRBV7-2 CASSLGGSYNEQFF TGTGCCAGCAGCTTAGGGGGCTCCTACAATGAGCAGTTCTTC
TRBD2 TRBJ2-1 NA TRBV9 CASSPRGGEAYNEQFF TGTGCCAGCAGCCCCCGGGGGGGCGAAGCCTACAATGAGCAGTTCTTC